This entry features one T cell receptor (beta chain) sequence. Its antigen is currently not known. Nothing much larger sits one base from this clone, and base qualities are not available. This specimen comes from a study of blood T cell repertoires in COVID-19 (TCRdb year 2020). With regard to the full study: Collaborator samples came from the United States, Italy and Spain and covered acute and convalescent phases of COVID-19. The material from the prospective study consisted of cDNA or gDNA derived from T cells, B-cell-depleted T cells, or PBMCs. Deeply sampled blood TCRbeta repertoires from subjects exposed to, actively infected with, or recovered from COVID-19 were included in the dataset. The repertoires were released in a freely available public database meant as a resource for research on the immune response to SARS-CoV-2. Samples were obtained from the ongoing ImmuneRACE study (first 160 participants) and from 950 to 1,500 subjects provided by 6 global collaborators. Nearly every sample came with metadata listing a de-identified subject ID, COVID-19 status, age in years and sex. Where available, HLA class I and class II types were obtained from metadata supplied by the sample provider rather than from assay-based typing.

Beyond this particular receptor, the publication reports: Clinical and demographic metadata were provided uncurated, with the amount varying by source and participant.

The immunoSEQ Assay, a bias-controlled multiplex PCR, was used to amplify TCRbeta CDR3 regions from genomic DNA. The study's own analysis went as follows. The number of nucleated cells in each sample was estimated by amplification of reference gene primers within the assay. To quantify the absolute abundance of each unique TCRbeta CDR3 rearrangement, sequence reads were collapsed and filtered. For each sample, productive Simpson clonality was calculated by taking the square root of Simpson's diversity index across productive rearrangements. The source is immuneACCESS, and TCRdb retained only in-frame sequences with V and J called. Part of the clones is not carried over; for the studies checked, unresolved V genes explain less than half of this, and the remainder is unexplained. D and trimming come from the DNA, and the V and J calls and clone size come from that table. In this sample the table shows around 250,000 clones, roughly 80% of which occur a single time. The top ten hold less than 4% of the sample.

V trim: 6 bases; J trim: 5 bases; unmatched bases: 9. The CDR3 spans 14 residues, from the cysteine through the phenylalanine. The only DNA kept is the CDR3, 42 bases in frame from the first base. The germline V gene yields MGHDK for CDR1 and SYGVNS for CDR2. Whole blood was collected in K2EDTA tubes by collaborating institutions according to the institutions' own protocols. Collaborator samples were shipped for TCRbeta analysis as frozen whole blood, isolated PBMCs, or DNA extracted from either sample type. The TCR originated in a woman younger than 30 with acute or convalescent COVID-19. Sequenced sample: peripheral blood. Recombination linked TRBV25-1 to TRBJ2-7; 8 junctional bases match TRBD2. The CDR3 protein: CASSPKRESNEQYF. The sequenced DNA: TGTGCCAGCAGCCCAAAGCGGGAGAGTAACGAGCAGTACTTC.